The clone carrying this TCR beta chain was observed at least ten times. The CDR3 runs to 16 residues. Germline loops: CDR1 SNHLY, CDR2 FYNNEI. Deletions cut 1 base from V and 2 bases from J, with 14 bases between. Amplification from RNA transcripts yielded the TCR beta CDR3 regions. Scientists carried out first-round RT-PCR using HTBI primers and then a second-round multiplex PCR. Each CDR3 protein is one row after TCRdb ran MiXCR on the multiplex PCR reads. Among under 350,000 distinct CDR3 sequences listed, under 20% were seen once. This sample was included in a study of Graves' ophthalmopathy and Graves' hyperthyroidism.

The TCR was taken from an adult man with Graves' ophthalmopathy. Input material: peripheral blood. The chain employs TRBV2 and TRBJ2-5; D might be TRBD1 or TRBD2, each matching 5 bases. CDR3 DNA sequence: TGTGCCAGCAGTGAAGGTGGGACGGCAGAGCAAGAGACCCAGTACTTC. This encodes CASSEGGTAEQETQYF.